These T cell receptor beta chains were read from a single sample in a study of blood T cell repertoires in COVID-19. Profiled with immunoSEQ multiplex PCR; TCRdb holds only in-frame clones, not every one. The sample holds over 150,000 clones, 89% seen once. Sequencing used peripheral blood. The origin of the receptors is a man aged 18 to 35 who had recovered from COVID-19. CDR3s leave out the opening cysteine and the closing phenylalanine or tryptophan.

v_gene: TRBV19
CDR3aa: ASSIGSTENLFSQPQH

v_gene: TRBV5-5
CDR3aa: ASSLGGPTEAF

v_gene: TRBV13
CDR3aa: ASSLGLEREQY

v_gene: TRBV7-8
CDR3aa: ASSRGRVYEQY

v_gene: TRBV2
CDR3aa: ASSGLRGKQGADGYT

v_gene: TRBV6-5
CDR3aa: ASRNLAGGYNEQF

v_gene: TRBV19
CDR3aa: ASSFRDNSGNTIY

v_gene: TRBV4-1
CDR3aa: ASRRGGQGFYGYT

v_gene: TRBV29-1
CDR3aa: SVEGMSGTSTDTQY

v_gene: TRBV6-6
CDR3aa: ASSHRQGADTQY

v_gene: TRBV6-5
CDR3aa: ASNLAGNINEQF

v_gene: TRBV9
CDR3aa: ASSVGTSTGVGTNEQF

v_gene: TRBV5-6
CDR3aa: ASSSRQGWDTEAF

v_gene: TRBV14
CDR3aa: ASTLGGPGELF

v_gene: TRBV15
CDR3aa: ATGSGGQGNYGYT

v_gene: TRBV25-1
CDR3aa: ASTGTGYTGELF

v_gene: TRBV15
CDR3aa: ATSASELGYT

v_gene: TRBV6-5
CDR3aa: ASSRTSEFNEQF

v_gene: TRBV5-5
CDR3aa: ASILGPGAAAYEQY

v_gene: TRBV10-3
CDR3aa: ASLRNDPVDNEQF

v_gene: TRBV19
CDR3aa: ASSGRAYNEQF

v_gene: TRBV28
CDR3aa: ASSPGQGSYGYT

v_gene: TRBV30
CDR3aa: ALRAVRGTGELF

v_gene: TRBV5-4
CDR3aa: ASSSAELSETQY